Included here is one T cell receptor (beta chain) sequence, with context. The junction and the germline gene differ at one end; a read error may be behind it. This specimen comes from a study of immune characterization of retroperitoneal liposarcoma. The CDR3 covers 15 residues. Germline loops: CDR1 SGHVS, CDR2 FNYEAQ. MiXCR was run by TCRdb on the PCR reads, yielding one entry per CDR3 protein. The data contain 12,000 or so distinct CDR3 sequences, approximately 26% of them seen just once; the ten biggest clones take up approximately 9.1%. Material: tumor tissue. The chain recombines TRBV7-6 with TRBJ2-5; 8 positions match TRBD2. This clonotype was sampled from a female donor with retroperitoneal liposarcoma. The CDR3 DNA follows: TGTGCTAGCAGCCTAGGGGCGGGGGGTACCTCTGAGCAGTACTTC. It encodes CASSLGAGGTSEQYF.